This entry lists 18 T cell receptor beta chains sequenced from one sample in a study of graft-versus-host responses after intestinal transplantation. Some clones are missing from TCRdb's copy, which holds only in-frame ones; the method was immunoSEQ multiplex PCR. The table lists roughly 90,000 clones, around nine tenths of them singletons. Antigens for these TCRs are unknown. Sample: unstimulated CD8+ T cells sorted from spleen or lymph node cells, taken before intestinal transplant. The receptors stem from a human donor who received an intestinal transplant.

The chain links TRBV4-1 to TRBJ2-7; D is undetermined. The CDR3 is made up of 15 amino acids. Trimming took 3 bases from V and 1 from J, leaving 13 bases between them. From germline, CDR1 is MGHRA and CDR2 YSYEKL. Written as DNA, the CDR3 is TGCGCCAGCAGCCAGACCGAAGGACCTTCCTACGAGCAGTACTTC. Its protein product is CASSQTEGPSYEQYF.

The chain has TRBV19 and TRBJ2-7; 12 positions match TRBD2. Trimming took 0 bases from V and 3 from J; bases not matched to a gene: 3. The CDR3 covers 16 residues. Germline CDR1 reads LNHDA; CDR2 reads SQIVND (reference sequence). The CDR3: CASSIERTSGVYEQYF. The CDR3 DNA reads TGTGCCAGTAGTATAGAGAGGACTAGCGGGGTCTACGAGCAGTACTTC.

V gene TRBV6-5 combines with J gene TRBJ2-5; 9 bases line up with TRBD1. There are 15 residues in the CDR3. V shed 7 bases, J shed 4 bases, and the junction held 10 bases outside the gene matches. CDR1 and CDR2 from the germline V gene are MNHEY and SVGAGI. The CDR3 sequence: CASKPGQGGVETQYF. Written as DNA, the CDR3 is TGTGCCAGCAAACCGGGACAGGGAGGGGTAGAGACCCAGTACTTC.

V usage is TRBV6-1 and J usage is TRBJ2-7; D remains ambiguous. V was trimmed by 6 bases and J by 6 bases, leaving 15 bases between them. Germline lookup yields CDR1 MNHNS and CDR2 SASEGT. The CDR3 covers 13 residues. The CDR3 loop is CASSPIGLSEQYF. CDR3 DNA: TGTGCCAGCAGCCCGATTGGGCTCTCCGAGCAGTACTTC.

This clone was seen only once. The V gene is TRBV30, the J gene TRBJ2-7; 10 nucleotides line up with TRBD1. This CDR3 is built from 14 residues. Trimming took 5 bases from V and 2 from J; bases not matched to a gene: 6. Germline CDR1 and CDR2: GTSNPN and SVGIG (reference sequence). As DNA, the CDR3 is TGTGCCTGGGAAACCGGGACAGGGGCCTACGAGCAGTACTTC. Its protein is CAWETGTGAYEQYF.

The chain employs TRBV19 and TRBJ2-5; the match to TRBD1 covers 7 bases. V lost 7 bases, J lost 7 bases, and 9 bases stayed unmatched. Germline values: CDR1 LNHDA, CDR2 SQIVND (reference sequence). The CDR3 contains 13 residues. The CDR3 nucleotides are TGTGCCAGTACCCCGGGTGCAGGGGGGACCCAGTACTTC. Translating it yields CASTPGAGGTQYF.

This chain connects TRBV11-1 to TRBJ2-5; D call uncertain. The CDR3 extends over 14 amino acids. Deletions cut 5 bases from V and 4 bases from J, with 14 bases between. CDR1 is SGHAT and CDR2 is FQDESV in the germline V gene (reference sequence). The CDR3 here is CASSLPASGETQYF. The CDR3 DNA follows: TGTGCCAGCAGCCTCCCCGCGAGTGGAGAGACCCAGTACTTC.

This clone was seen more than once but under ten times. CDR3 sequence: CASEEGRTEAFF. Written as DNA, the CDR3 is TGTGCCTCCGAGGAAGGGCGCACTGAAGCTTTCTTT. The V call is TRBV7-3, the J call TRBJ1-1; unclear D gene. Trimming shortened V by 11 bases and J by 4 bases, and 14 bases separated the two germline ends. CDR3 length: 12 residues. CDR1 SGHTA and CDR2 FQGTGA come from the germline V gene.

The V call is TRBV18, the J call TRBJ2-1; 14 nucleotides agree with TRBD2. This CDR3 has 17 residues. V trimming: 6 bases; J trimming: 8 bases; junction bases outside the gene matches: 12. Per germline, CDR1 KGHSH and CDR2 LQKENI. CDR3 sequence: CASSYETSGRVGDEQFF. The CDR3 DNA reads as TGTGCCAGCTCGTATGAGACTAGCGGGAGGGTGGGCGATGAGCAGTTCTTC.

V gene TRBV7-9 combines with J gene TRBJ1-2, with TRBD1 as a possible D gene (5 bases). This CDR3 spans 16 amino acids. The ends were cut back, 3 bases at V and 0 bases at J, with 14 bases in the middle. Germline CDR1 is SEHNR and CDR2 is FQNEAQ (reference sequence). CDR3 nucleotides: TGTGCCAGCAGCTTCCCCGGGGGGGTCCCTAACTATGGCTACACCTTC. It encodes CASSFPGGVPNYGYTF.

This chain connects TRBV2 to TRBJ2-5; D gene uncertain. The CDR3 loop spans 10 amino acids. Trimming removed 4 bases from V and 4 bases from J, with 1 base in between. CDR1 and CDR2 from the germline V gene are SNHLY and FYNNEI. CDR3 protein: CASSGETQYF. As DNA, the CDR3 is TGTGCCAGCAGTGGAGAGACCCAGTACTTC.

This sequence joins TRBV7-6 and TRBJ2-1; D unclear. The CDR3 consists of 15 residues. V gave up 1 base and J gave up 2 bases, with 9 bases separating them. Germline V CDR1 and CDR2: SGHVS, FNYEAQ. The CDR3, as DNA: TGTGCCAGCAGCTTAGGTCCCACACCCTACAATGAGCAGTTCTTC. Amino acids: CASSLGPTPYNEQFF.

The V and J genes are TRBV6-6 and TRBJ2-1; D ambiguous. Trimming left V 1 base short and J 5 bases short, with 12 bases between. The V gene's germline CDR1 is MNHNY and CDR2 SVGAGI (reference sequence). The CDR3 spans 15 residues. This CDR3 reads CASSYFVGVDNEQFF. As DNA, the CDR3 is TGTGCCAGCAGTTACTTCGTAGGAGTGGACAATGAGCAGTTCTTC.

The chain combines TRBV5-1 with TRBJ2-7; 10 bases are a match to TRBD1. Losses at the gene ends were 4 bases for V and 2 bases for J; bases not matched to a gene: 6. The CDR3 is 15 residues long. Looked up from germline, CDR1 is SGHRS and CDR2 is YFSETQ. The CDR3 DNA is TGCGCCAGCAGCCAGGGACAGGGGTCGACCTACGAGCAGTACTTC. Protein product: CASSQGQGSTYEQYF.

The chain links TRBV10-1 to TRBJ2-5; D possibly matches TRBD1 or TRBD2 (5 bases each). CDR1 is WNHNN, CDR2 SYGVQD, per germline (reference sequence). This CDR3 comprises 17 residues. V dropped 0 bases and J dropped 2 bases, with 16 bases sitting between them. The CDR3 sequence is CASSESTRDLNQETQYF. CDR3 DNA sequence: TGCGCCAGCAGTGAGTCGACTCGGGACCTCAATCAAGAGACCCAGTACTTC.

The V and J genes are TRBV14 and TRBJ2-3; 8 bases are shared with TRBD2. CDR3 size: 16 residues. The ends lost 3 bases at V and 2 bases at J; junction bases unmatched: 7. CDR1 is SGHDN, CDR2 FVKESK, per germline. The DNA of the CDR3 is TGTGCCAGCAGCCAGAGACTAGCGCTAAACACAGATACGCAGTATTTT. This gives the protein CASSQRLALNTDTQYF.

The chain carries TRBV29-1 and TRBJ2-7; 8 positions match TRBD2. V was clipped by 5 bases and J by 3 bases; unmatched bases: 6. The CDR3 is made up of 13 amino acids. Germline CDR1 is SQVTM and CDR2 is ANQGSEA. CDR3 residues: CSVRIAGFYEQYF. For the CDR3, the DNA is TGCAGCGTTCGAATAGCGGGATTCTACGAGCAGTACTTC.

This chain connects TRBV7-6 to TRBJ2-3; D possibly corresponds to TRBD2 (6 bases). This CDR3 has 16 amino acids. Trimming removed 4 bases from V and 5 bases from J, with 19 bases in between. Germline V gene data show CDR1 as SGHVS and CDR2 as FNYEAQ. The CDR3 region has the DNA TGTGCCAGCAGCTCCACCCCGGGGGTTCAGAGAGATACGCAGTATTTT. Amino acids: CASSSTPGVQRDTQYF.